The clone carrying this T cell receptor (beta chain) occurred many times. Trimming cost V 4 bases and J 6 bases; bases outside gene matches: 5. Germline V gene lookup returns CDR1 MDHEN and CDR2 SYDVKM. The CDR3 is 16 amino acids. Amplification of TCR alpha and beta CDR3 regions from RNA used iRepertoire nested multiplex PCR. TCRdb reanalysed the multiplex PCR reads using MiXCR and keeps one entry per CDR3 protein. The repertoire includes around 180,000 distinct CDR3 sequences, roughly 45% of them detected once, and around 4.9% sits in the top ten. The data were obtained in a study of glioma-infiltrating T cells.

The source of this sequence is a human donor with low-grade glioma or glioblastoma, undergoing nonglioma brain surgery, or in good health (not recorded which). Sequenced sample: glioma tissue, nonneoplastic brain tissue, or PBMCs (not recorded which). The chain joins TRBV28 to TRBJ2-1; 14 nucleotides match TRBD2. The CDR3 nucleotides read TGTGCCAGCAGTTCGCCCGGGACTAGCGGGAGCAATGAGCAGTTCTTC. This translates into CASSSPGTSGSNEQFF.